The next 26 T cell receptor beta chains were all read from a single sample in a study of blood T cell repertoires in COVID-19. Profiled with immunoSEQ multiplex PCR; TCRdb holds only in-frame clones, not every one. Of 55,000 to 75,000 clones in the sample, approximately 79% were seen once. Sequenced material: peripheral blood. These receptor sequences come from a man older than 75 with active COVID-19.

In its sample, this clone was seen once. The chain is built from TRBV5-1 and TRBJ2-7; possible D gene TRBD1, 5 bases. The V end lost 0 bases, the J end lost 3 bases, and 10 bases lay between the germline ends. The V gene's germline CDR1 is SGHRS and CDR2 YFSETQ. The CDR3 contains 14 residues. CDR3 sequence (DNA): TGCGCCAGCAGCTTGGCAGGGCTAGACTACGAGCAGTACTTC. Protein product: CASSLAGLDYEQYF. The whole variable domain, remainder taken from reference TRBV5-1 and TRBJ2-7, is KAGVTQTPRYLIKTRGQQVTLSCSPISGHRSVSWYQQTPGQGLQFLFEYFSETQRNKGNFPGRFSGRQFSNSRSEMNVSTLELGDSALYLCASSLAGLDYEQYFGPGTRLTVT.

The V gene is TRBV6-5, the J gene TRBJ1-4; 8 bases fit TRBD1. Looked up from germline, CDR1 is MNHEY and CDR2 is SVGAGI. This CDR3 spans 14 amino acids. After removal of 3 bases from V and 10 bases from J, the junction contained 7 bases not matched to a gene. The CDR3 loop is CASSYAAGGGKLFF. The CDR3 region has the DNA TGTGCCAGCAGTTATGCGGCAGGGGGCGGAAAACTGTTTTTT.

This clone was seen a single time. The V and J genes are TRBV3-1 (or the pseudogene TRBV3-2) and TRBJ1-1; D is unresolved. The CDR3 loop spans 13 amino acids. Germline lookup yields CDR1 LGHDT and CDR2 YNNKEL (reference sequence). Trimming shortened V by 0 bases and J by 8 bases, and 10 bases separated the two germline ends. CDR3 DNA: TGTGCCAGCAGCCAAGATCGGGGATCCGAAGCTTTCTTT. Amino acid sequence: CASSQDRGSEAFF.

V usage is TRBV11-2 and J usage is TRBJ2-7; no firm D call. Germline V lookup: CDR1 SGHAT, CDR2 FQNNGV. Trimming left V 5 bases short and J 4 bases short, with 12 bases between. The CDR3 consists of 13 residues. The CDR3 spells CASSPRVGYEQYF. For the CDR3, the DNA is TGTGCCAGCAGCCCTAGAGTAGGATACGAGCAGTACTTC.

The chain carries TRBV9 and TRBJ2-7, with D possibly matching TRBD1 (7 bases). There are 14 residues in the CDR3. V was shortened by 3 bases and J by 6 bases, with 16 bases between the two germline ends. Germline V lookup: CDR1 SGDLS, CDR2 YYNGEE. The CDR3 bases are TGTGCCAGCAGCGGACTCCAGGGGGGCAGCGAGCAGTACTTC. Amino acid sequence: CASSGLQGGSEQYF.

The rearrangement joins TRBV6-5 to TRBJ1-2, with D possibly TRBD1 on 5 matching bases. The V end lost 0 bases, the J end lost 4 bases, and 12 bases lay between the germline ends. The CDR3 sequence is 15 residues long. Germline CDR1 reads MNHEY; CDR2 reads SVGAGI. CDR3 DNA: TGTGCCAGCAGTTACTCGGAACGACAGAGCTATGGCTACACCTTC. Translated: CASSYSERQSYGYTF.

The chain joins TRBV27 to TRBJ2-1; 8 nucleotides line up with TRBD2. The CDR3 loop spans 14 amino acids. Per germline, CDR1 MNHEY and CDR2 SMNVEV (reference sequence). V shed 5 bases, J shed 4 bases, and the junction held 4 bases outside the gene matches. CDR3 nucleotides: TGTGCCAGCAGTCTGGGACTAGGGTACAATGAGCAGTTCTTC. Residues: CASSLGLGYNEQFF.

The rearrangement links TRBV19 to TRBJ2-1; tentative D call: TRBD2 (5 bases). The CDR3 covers 14 residues. The V gene's germline CDR1 is LNHDA and CDR2 SQIVND (reference sequence). V gave up 0 bases and J gave up 10 bases, with 13 bases separating them. The DNA for the CDR3 is TGTGCCAGTAGTATAGAGTTGGGAGCACAAGAGCAGTTCTTC. Amino acid sequence: CASSIELGAQEQFF.

A few counts support this clone. The genes are TRBV6-1 and TRBJ1-6; 10 positions agree with TRBD1. The CDR3 is 16 amino acids. Unmatched junction bases numbered 5, after V lost 3 bases and J lost 6 bases. Germline CDR1 and CDR2: MNHNS and SASEGT. The CDR3 is CASSETGGAGNSPLHF. In DNA, the CDR3 is TGTGCCAGCAGTGAGACAGGGGGCGCAGGTAATTCACCCCTCCACTTT.

The chain joins TRBV7-2 to TRBJ1-4, with D maybe TRBD1 (5 bases). This CDR3 contains 15 residues. Trimming pared 5 bases from V and 2 bases from J, leaving 12 bases between. Germline CDR1 reads SGHTA; CDR2 reads FQGNSA. The CDR3 bases are TGTGCCAGCAGCCCACACGGGGGGACTAATGAAAAACTGTTTTTT. The encoded protein is CASSPHGGTNEKLFF.

This clone was detected only once. V usage is TRBV7-2 and J usage is TRBJ2-7, with D uncertain. V was trimmed by 3 bases and J by 8 bases, leaving 8 bases between them. CDR1 is SGHTA and CDR2 is FQGNSA in the germline V gene. The CDR3 is 11 amino acids. CDR3 DNA sequence: TGTGCCAGCAGCTTGGGTGGGCAGCAGTACTTC. It yields the protein CASSLGGQQYF.

This clone has more than one count but fewer than ten. The V call is TRBV2, the J call TRBJ1-6, with 7 positions matching TRBD1. Germline assignment: CDR1 SNHLY and CDR2 FYNNEI. CDR3 length: 15 residues. V was pared by 7 bases and J by 10 bases, with 13 bases of the junction left unmatched. The chain's CDR3 is CASKLPTGSGSPLHF. CDR3 in DNA: TGTGCCAGCAAACTGCCGACAGGGAGTGGATCACCCCTCCACTTT. Complete variable domain (other parts from reference TRBV2 and TRBJ1-6): EPEVTQTPSHQVTQMGQEVILRCVPISNHLYFYWYRQILGQKVEFLVSFYNNEISEKSEIFDDQFSVERPDGSNFTLKIRSTKLEDSAMYFCASKLPTGSGSPLHFGNGTRLTVT.

The chain joins TRBV7-8 to TRBJ2-4, with TRBD1 matching 8 bases. Germline trimming cut 5 bases from V and 0 bases from J; bases unmatched to any gene: 6. CDR1 and CDR2 from the germline V gene are SGHVS and FQNEAQ. This CDR3 is built from 16 residues. CDR3 sequence: CASSRGTGVAKNIQYF. In nucleotides, the CDR3 is TGTGCCAGCAGCCGAGGGACAGGCGTAGCCAAAAACATTCAGTACTTC. Supplemented by reference TRBV7-8 and TRBJ2-4, the full variable domain reads GAGVSQSPRYKVAKRGQDVALRCDPISGHVSLFWYQQALGQGPEFLTYFQNEAQLDKSGLPSDRFFAERPEGSVSTLKIQRTQQEDSAVYLCASSRGTGVAKNIQYFGAGTRLSVL.

This clone was found a few times. The chain couples TRBV19 to TRBJ1-5; no clear D. CDR1 is LNHDA and CDR2 is SQIVND in the germline V gene (reference sequence). The CDR3 spans 14 residues. Trimming stripped 5 bases from V and 5 bases from J, with 13 bases between. CDR3 loop: CASSGDTVYQPQHF. The CDR3 region has the DNA TGTGCCAGTAGTGGCGACACGGTGTATCAGCCCCAGCATTTT.

Only one count was recorded for this clone. The gene calls are TRBV5-1 and TRBJ2-1, with TRBD2 as a possible D gene (5 bases). This CDR3 spans 15 amino acids. Germline V gene data show CDR1 as SGHRS and CDR2 as YFSETQ. The germline V and J ends were trimmed by 3 bases and 8 bases, with 18 bases remaining between them. CDR3 bases: TGCGCCAGCAGCTCAGGAGGAAGGCCCGGGGATGAGCAGTTCTTC. This gives the protein CASSSGGRPGDEQFF.

The V call is TRBV7-8, the J call TRBJ1-5; a possible D gene is TRBD1 (5 bases). CDR3 length: 17 amino acids. Between the trimmed V and J ends, which lost 5 bases and 1 base, there was a span of 18 bases. Germline loops: CDR1 SGHVS, CDR2 FQNEAQ. The CDR3 DNA sequence: TGTGCCAGCAGCCAAATTCCGGGGGATCGAAGCAATCAGCCCCAGCATTTT. Translated: CASSQIPGDRSNQPQHF.

This clone was counted a few times. This sequence joins TRBV27 and TRBJ1-5; D remains unclear. Germline CDR1 is MNHEY and CDR2 is SMNVEV (reference sequence). CDR3 length: 15 amino acids. V was cut by 5 bases and J by 2 bases, with 13 bases left in between. The CDR3 region has the DNA TGTGCCAGCAGTCCGAACGACTTCGGCAATCAGCCCCAGCATTTT. Encoded protein: CASSPNDFGNQPQHF.

The rearrangement joins TRBV7-3 to TRBJ2-1; 12 bases are a match to TRBD2. The germline V gene has CDR1 SGHTA and CDR2 FQGTGA. V was pared by 5 bases and J by 6 bases, with 5 bases of the junction left unmatched. CDR3 length: 15 amino acids. This chain's CDR3 is CASSLRLAGVNEQFF. For the CDR3, the DNA is TGTGCCAGCAGCCTCCGACTAGCGGGGGTCAATGAGCAGTTCTTC.

The chain uses TRBV7-2 and TRBJ2-3; D is possibly TRBD1 (5 bases). There are 14 residues in the CDR3. Germline CDR1 reads SGHTA; CDR2 reads FQGNSA. Trimming took 9 bases from V and 2 from J, leaving 15 bases between them. This CDR3 reads CASLEGQLTDTQYF. The CDR3 DNA follows: TGTGCCAGTTTAGAAGGACAACTCACAGATACGCAGTATTTT. Filled out from reference TRBV7-2 and TRBJ2-3, the complete variable domain reads GAGVSQSPSNKVTEKGKDVELRCDPISGHTALYWYRQSLGQGLEFLIYFQGNSAPDKSGLPSDRFSAERTGGSVSTLTIQRTQQEDSAVYLCASLEGQLTDTQYFGPGTRLTVL.

The chain employs TRBV5-1 and TRBJ2-1; D possibly corresponds to TRBD1 (5 bases). This CDR3 comprises 13 residues. Trimming took off 4 bases at V and 3 bases at J, with 8 bases between the two ends. Germline CDR1 and CDR2: SGHRS and YFSETQ. The CDR3 sequence is CASSLTDYNEQFF. As DNA, the CDR3 is TGCGCCAGCAGCCTGACAGACTACAATGAGCAGTTCTTC.

This clone came up a few times. The chain employs TRBV4-1 and TRBJ2-3; D gene unclear. Trimming removed 0 bases at V and 0 bases at J, with 10 bases between. This CDR3 has 16 residues. Germline-derived CDR1 and CDR2 are MGHRA and YSYEKL. In nucleotides, the CDR3 is TGCGCCAGCAGCCAAGAGGGCGCTCGGAGCACAGATACGCAGTATTTT. This sequence encodes CASSQEGARSTDTQYF.

This clone was recorded only once. The chain carries TRBV11-1 and TRBJ2-3; 11 bases map to TRBD2. The J segment lost 4 bases and the V segment lost 0 bases, leaving 3 bases of the junction unmatched. From germline, CDR1 is SGHAT and CDR2 FQDESV (reference sequence). This CDR3 region has 16 residues. Written as DNA, the CDR3 is TGTGCCAGCAGCTTAGCTGGTAGCGGGGGGGCAGATACGCAGTATTTT. This sequence encodes CASSLAGSGGADTQYF.

The chain combines TRBV5-1 with TRBJ2-2, with D perhaps TRBD1 (6 bases). The CDR3 contains 15 residues. Germline V lookup: CDR1 SGHRS, CDR2 YFSETQ. Trimming took 0 bases from V and 7 from J, leaving 13 bases between them. The DNA of the CDR3 is TGCGCCAGCAGCTTGGCACTCAGGGGTTACGGGGAGCTGTTTTTT. Residues: CASSLALRGYGELFF. The full variable domain, rest sourced from reference TRBV5-1 and TRBJ2-2, is KAGVTQTPRYLIKTRGQQVTLSCSPISGHRSVSWYQQTPGQGLQFLFEYFSETQRNKGNFPGRFSGRQFSNSRSEMNVSTLELGDSALYLCASSLALRGYGELFFGEGSRLTVL.

V gene TRBV6-1 combines with J gene TRBJ2-1; D possibly corresponds to TRBD1 (5 bases). The V end was cut by 2 bases, the J end by 6 bases, with 11 bases between. CDR1 is MNHNS, CDR2 SASEGT, per germline. CDR3 length: 14 amino acids. Written as DNA, the CDR3 is TGTGCCAGCAGTGAACCAGGGAAAGGCAATGAGCAGTTCTTC. It is translated as CASSEPGKGNEQFF.

The chain employs TRBV9 and TRBJ2-5, with D possibly being TRBD2 (5 bases). The germline V gene encodes CDR1 SGDLS and CDR2 YYNGEE. V dropped 0 bases and J dropped 9 bases, with 21 bases sitting between them. The CDR3 is 16 residues long. The CDR3 region has the DNA TGTGCCAGCAGCGTAGCTACCGGGGATTCGGGTGTGTCCCAGTACTTC. Its translation is CASSVATGDSGVSQYF.

This chain joins TRBV7-9 and TRBJ2-5, with TRBD1 matching 9 bases. CDR3 size: 14 residues. V was pared by 8 bases and J by 5 bases, with 9 bases of the junction left unmatched. Germline V gene sequence: CDR1 SEHNR, CDR2 FQNEAQ (reference sequence). CDR3 nucleotide sequence: TGTGCCAGCGGACAACAGGGGGCGGGGGAGACCCAGTACTTC. Its protein product is CASGQQGAGETQYF.